This T cell receptor beta chain stems from a study of blood T cell repertoires in COVID-19. Overall study: Spain, Italy and the United States supplied samples that represented acute and convalescent COVID-19. PBMCs, B-cell-depleted T cells, or T cells provided the cDNA or gDNA that made up the material.

Per the authors' pipeline: Reference gene primer amplification yielded estimated nucleated cell counts. Sequencing was performed with immunoSEQ multiplex PCR; in TCRdb, only in-frame clones are kept and a portion is missing. The V and J calls and clone size are taken from that table; D and trimming were inferred from the DNA. The sample holds just over 150,000 clones, almost 85% seen once. Germline-derived CDR1 and CDR2 are SGHRS and YFSETQ. Trimming removed 4 bases from V and 5 bases from J, with 20 bases in between. CDR3 length equals 16 residues. The TCR sequence derives from a woman older than 75 with acute or convalescent COVID-19. This sequence joins TRBV5-1 and TRBJ2-3, with a possible D match to TRBD2 (6 bases). Source material: peripheral blood. In nucleotides, the CDR3 is TGCGCCAGCAGCGGCGGGACTCGGGGTTTTGGAGATACGCAGTATTTT. Its protein product is CASSGGTRGFGDTQYF.